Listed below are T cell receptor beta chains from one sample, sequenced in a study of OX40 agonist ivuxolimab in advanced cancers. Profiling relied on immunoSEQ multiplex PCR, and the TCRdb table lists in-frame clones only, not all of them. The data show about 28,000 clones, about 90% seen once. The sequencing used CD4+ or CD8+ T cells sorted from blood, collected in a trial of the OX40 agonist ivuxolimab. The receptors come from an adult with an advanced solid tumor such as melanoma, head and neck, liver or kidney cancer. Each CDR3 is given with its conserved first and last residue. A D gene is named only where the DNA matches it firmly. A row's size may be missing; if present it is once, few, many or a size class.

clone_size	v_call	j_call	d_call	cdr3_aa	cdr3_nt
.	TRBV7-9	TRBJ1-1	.	CASSSGVGKNEAFF	TGTGCCAGCAGTTCAGGAGTGGGTAAGAATGAAGCTTTCTTT
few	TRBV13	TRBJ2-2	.	CASSLAGTGELFF	TGTGCCAGCAGCTTAGCAGGGACCGGGGAGCTGTTTTTT
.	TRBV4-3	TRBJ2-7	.	CASSQMTSAYEQYF	TGCGCCAGCAGCCAGATGACGTCAGCCTACGAGCAGTACTTC
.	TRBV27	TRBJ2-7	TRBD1	CASSSPGQMAYEQYF	TGTGCCAGCAGTTCACCGGGACAGATGGCCTACGAGCAGTACTTC
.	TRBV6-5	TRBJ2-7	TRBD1	CASSYSWTGYEQYF	TGTGCCAGCAGTTACTCCTGGACAGGCTACGAGCAGTACTTC
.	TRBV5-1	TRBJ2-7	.	CASSLLGSDYSYEQYF	TGCGCCAGCAGCTTGCTGGGTAGTGACTACTCCTACGAGCAGTACTTC
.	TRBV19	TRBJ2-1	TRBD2	CASSIGLAGENEQFF	TGTGCCAGTAGTATAGGGCTAGCGGGAGAGAATGAGCAGTTCTTC
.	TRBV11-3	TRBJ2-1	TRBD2	CASSRSSGPQDEQFF	TGTGCCAGCAGCCGCTCTAGCGGGCCTCAGGATGAGCAGTTCTTC
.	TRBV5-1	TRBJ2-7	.	CASSPPAGPGSYEQYF	TGCGCCAGCAGCCCCCCGGCGGGCCCAGGGTCCTACGAGCAGTACTTC
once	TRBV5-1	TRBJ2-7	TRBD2	CASSLGLGSGLAGNYEQYF	TGCGCCAGCAGCTTGGGGCTCGGGTCAGGACTAGCGGGGAACTACGAGCAGTACTTC
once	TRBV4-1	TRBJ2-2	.	CASSQVSQGTGELFF	TGCGCCAGCAGCCAAGTTAGTCAGGGTACCGGGGAGCTGTTTTTT
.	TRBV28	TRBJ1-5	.	CASSFIGISGNQPQHF	TGTGCCAGCAGTTTCATAGGAATCTCGGGCAATCAGCCCCAGCATTTT
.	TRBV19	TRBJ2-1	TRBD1	CASSQGAGEQFF	TGTGCCAGTAGCCAGGGGGCGGGTGAGCAGTTCTTC
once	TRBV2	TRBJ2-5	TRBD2	CASSERAGGLKTQYF	TGTGCCAGCAGTGAAAGGGCGGGGGGTTTGAAGACCCAGTACTTC
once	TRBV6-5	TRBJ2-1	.	CASSYSQVSEDEQFF	TGTGCCAGCAGTTACTCTCAGGTATCGGAGGATGAGCAGTTCTTC
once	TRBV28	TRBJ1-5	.	CASSFVGLSQPQHF	TGTGCCAGCAGTTTTGTAGGTTTATCTCAGCCCCAGCATTTT
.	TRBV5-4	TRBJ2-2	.	CASSLADQGPTGELFF	TGTGCCAGCAGCTTGGCCGATCAGGGACCGACCGGGGAGCTGTTTTTT
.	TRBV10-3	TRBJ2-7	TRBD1	CAISKGTGGNEQYF	TGTGCCATCAGTAAAGGGACAGGGGGCAACGAGCAGTACTTC
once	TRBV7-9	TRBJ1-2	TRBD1	CASSLGTGAFGYTF	TGTGCCAGCAGCTTAGGGACAGGGGCGTTTGGCTACACCTTC
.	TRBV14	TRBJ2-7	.	CASSQHGKTYEQYF	TGTGCCAGCAGCCAACACGGGAAAACCTACGAGCAGTACTTC
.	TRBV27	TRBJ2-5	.	CASSLSWRKTQYF	TGTGCCAGCAGTTTATCGTGGCGAAAGACCCAGTACTTC
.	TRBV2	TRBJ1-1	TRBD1	CASSPTGTNTEAFF	TGTGCCAGCAGCCCGACAGGGACGAACACTGAAGCTTTCTTT
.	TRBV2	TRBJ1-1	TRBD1	CASSPDRGGNTEAFF	TGTGCCAGCAGTCCTGACAGGGGCGGGAACACTGAAGCTTTCTTT
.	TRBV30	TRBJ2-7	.	CAMAGGPYEQYF	TGTGCTATGGCTGGGGGACCCTACGAGCAGTACTTC
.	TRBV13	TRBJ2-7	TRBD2	CASSPRTSGEQYF	TGTGCCAGCAGCCCCCGCACTAGCGGGGAGCAGTACTTC
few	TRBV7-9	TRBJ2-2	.	CASSPPRTNTGELFF	TGTGCCAGCAGCCCGCCTCGCACGAACACCGGGGAGCTGTTTTTT
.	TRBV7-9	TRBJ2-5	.	CASSLNFQETQYF	TGTGCCAGCAGCTTAAATTTCCAAGAGACCCAGTACTTC
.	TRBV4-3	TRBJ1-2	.	CASSQGYYGYTF	TGCGCCAGCAGCCAGGGGTACTATGGCTACACCTTC
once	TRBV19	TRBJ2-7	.	CASSSPTGFSYEQYF	TGTGCCAGTAGTAGCCCGACGGGCTTCTCCTACGAGCAGTACTTC
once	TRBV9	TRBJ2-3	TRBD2	CASSVGTSRSDTQYF	TGTGCCAGCAGCGTAGGGACTAGCAGGTCAGATACGCAGTATTTT
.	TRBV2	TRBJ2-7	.	CASRSESAEQYF	TGTGCCAGCAGGTCGGAGTCCGCGGAGCAGTACTTC
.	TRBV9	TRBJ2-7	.	CASSEGGLAYEQYF	TGTGCCAGCAGCGAGGGGGGTCTAGCCTACGAGCAGTACTTC
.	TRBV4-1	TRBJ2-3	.	CASSQEGSATQYF	TGCGCCAGCAGCCAAGAAGGATCTGCTACGCAGTATTTT
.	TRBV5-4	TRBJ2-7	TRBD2	CASSAGLAPYEQYF	TGTGCCAGCAGCGCGGGACTAGCGCCCTACGAGCAGTACTTC
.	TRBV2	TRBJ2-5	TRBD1	CASSASRTGKETQYF	TGTGCCAGCAGTGCGTCCCGGACAGGGAAAGAGACCCAGTACTTC
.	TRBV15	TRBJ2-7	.	CATSRATPGATYEQYF	TGTGCCACCAGCAGAGCCACCCCGGGGGCCACCTACGAGCAGTACTTC
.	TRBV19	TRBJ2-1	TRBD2	CASSIYLAGVAEQFF	TGTGCCAGTAGTATCTACCTAGCGGGAGTAGCTGAGCAGTTCTTC
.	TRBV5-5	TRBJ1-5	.	CASSLGGYSNQPQHF	TGTGCCAGCAGCTTGGGAGGGTATAGCAATCAGCCCCAGCATTTT
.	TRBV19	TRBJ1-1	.	CASSIAPAQGEAFF	TGTGCCAGTAGTATAGCACCGGCTCAGGGTGAAGCTTTCTTT
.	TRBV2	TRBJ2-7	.	CASMAGPSGEQYF	TGTGCCAGCATGGCAGGCCCCTCCGGGGAGCAGTACTTC
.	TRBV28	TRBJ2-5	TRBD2	CASSFVTTGTSMKTQYF	TGTGCCAGCAGTTTTGTGACTACCGGGACTAGTATGAAGACCCAGTACTTC
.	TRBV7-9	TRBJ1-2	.	CASSLGGNYTF	TGTGCCAGCAGCTTAGGGGGCAACTACACCTTC
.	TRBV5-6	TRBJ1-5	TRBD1	CASSEGQGGFQPQHF	TGTGCCAGCAGCGAAGGACAGGGCGGGTTTCAGCCCCAGCATTTT
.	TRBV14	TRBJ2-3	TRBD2	CASIGGTNNDTQYF	TGTGCCAGCATCGGTGGGACTAACAACGATACGCAGTATTTT
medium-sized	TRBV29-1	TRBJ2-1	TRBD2	CSVYTSGRAYNEQFF	TGCAGCGTCTACACTAGCGGGAGGGCCTACAATGAGCAGTTCTTC
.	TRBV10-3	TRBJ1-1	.	CAISDGGSWTEAFF	TGTGCCATCAGTGATGGGGGGAGCTGGACTGAAGCTTTCTTT
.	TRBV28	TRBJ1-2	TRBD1	CASRPRGRSGYTF	TGTGCCAGCCGACCGAGGGGGCGCTCTGGTTACACCTTC